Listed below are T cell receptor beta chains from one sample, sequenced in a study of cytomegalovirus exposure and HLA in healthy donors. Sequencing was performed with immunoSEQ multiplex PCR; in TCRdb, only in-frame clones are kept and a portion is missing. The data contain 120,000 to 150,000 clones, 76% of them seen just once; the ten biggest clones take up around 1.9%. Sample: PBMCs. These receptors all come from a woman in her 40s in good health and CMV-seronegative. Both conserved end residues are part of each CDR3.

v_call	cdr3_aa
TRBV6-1	CAARGASYEQYF
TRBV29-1	CSVEGWGLIAEAFF
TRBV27	CASSLSSPTDTQYF
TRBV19	CASSMGDRVRVEQYF
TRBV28	CASRARGPNFNTEAFF
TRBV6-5	CASSLSGQRVSYEQYF
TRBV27	CASSSYRGAGDETQYF
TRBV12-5	CASAQGLAAETQYF
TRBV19	CASTMRGTAGNQPQHF
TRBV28	CAHQARTPQYF
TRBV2	CASSVARTNSPLHF
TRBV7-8	CASTFWMDSGSADTQYF
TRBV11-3	CASSLREGSYEQYF
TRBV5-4	CASSSRGDTEAFF
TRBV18	CASSQGLTNEKLFF
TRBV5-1	CASSSHTGVREAFF
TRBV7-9	CASSVQGALNSPLHF
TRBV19	CASSIFSGQETQYF
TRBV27	CASRSSGVEQYF
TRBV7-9	CASGGGHLEQYF
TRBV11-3	CASSPTSGTDTQYF
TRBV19	CASSMTILRGSGGTEAFF
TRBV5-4	CASSDRDRGSYEQYF